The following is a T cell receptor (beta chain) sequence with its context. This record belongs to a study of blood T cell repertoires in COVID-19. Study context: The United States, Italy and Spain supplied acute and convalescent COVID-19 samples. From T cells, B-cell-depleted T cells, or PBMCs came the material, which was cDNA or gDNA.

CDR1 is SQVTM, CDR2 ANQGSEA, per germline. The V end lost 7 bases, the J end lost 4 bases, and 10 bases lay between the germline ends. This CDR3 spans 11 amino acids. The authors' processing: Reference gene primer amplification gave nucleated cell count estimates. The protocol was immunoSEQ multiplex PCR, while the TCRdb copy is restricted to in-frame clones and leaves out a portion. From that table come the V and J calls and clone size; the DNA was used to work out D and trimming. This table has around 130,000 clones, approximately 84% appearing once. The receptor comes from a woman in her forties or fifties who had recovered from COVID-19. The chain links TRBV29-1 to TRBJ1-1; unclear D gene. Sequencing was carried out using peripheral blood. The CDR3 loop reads CSGNKITEAFF. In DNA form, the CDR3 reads TGCAGCGGAAACAAGATCACTGAAGCTTTCTTT.